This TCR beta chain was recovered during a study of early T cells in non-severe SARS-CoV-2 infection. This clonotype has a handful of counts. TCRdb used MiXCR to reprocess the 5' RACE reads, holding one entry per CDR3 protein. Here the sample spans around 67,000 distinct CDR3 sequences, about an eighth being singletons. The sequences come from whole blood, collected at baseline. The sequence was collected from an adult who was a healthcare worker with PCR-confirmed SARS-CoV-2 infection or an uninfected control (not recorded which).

CDR3 residues: CSVAGTIGETQYF. In DNA, the CDR3 is TGCAGCGTGGCAGGGACTATCGGAGAGACCCAGTACTTC. V usage is TRBV29-1 and J usage is TRBJ2-5; 7 bases align to TRBD2. Trimming took 6 bases from V and 4 from J; bases not matched to a gene: 8. Looked up from germline, CDR1 is SQVTM and CDR2 is ANQGSEA. The CDR3 has 13 amino acids.